This TCR beta chain stems from a study of technical replicates of blood from a handful of donors. TCRdb keeps only in-frame clones here, not all; method: immunoSEQ multiplex PCR. The sample holds over 55,000 clones; more than 75% are singletons and the top ten take around 5.5%. The material sequenced was PBMCs. This receptor was obtained from a human donor in good health. Some clones in this sample may be carry-over from other donors' samples.

The CDR3 here is CASSADSSYEQYF. The CDR3 DNA reads TGTGCCAGCAGTGCCGACAGCTCCTACGAGCAGTACTTC. This chain links TRBV27 with TRBJ2-7; D might be TRBD1 (5 bases). Trimming took 5 bases from V and 0 from J, leaving 8 bases between them. The CDR3 sequence is 13 residues long. The germline gives CDR1 MNHEY, CDR2 SMNVEV (reference sequence).